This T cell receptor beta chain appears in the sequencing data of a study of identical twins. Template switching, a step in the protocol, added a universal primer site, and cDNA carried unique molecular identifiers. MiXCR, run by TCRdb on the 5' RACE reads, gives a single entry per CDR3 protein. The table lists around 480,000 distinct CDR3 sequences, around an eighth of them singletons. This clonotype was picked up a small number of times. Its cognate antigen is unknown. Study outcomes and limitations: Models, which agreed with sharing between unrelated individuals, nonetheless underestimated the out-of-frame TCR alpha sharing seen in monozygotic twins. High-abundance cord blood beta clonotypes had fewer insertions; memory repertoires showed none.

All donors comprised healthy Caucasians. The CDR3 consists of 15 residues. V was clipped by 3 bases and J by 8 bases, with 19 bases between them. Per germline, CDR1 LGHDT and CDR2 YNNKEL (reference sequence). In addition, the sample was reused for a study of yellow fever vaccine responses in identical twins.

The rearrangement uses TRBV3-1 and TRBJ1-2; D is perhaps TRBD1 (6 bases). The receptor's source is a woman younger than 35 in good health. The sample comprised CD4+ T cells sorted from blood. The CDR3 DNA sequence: TGTGCCAGCAGCCAGTGGGACATTCAAGAGAGAGGCTACACCTTC. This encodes CASSQWDIQERGYTF. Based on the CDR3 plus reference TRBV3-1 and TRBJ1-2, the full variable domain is DTAVSQTPKYLVTQMGNDKSIKCEQNLGHDTMYWYKQDSKKFLKIMFSYNNKELIINETVPNRFSPKSPDKAHLNLHINSLELGDSAVYFCASSQWDIQERGYTFGSGTRLTVV.